The 10 T cell receptor beta chains below were found in one sample sequenced in a study of early T cells in non-severe SARS-CoV-2 infection. A single record per CDR3 protein comes from TCRdb applying MiXCR to the 5' RACE reads. This sample carries 80,000 or so distinct CDR3 sequences, about 14% of them seen once, and the ten largest clones take roughly 3%. What was sequenced was whole blood. Every receptor here comes from an adult who was a healthcare worker with PCR-confirmed SARS-CoV-2 infection or an uninfected control (not recorded which).

There are many counts of this clonotype. This chain connects TRBV6-5 to TRBJ1-2, with D unresolved. V lost 6 bases and J lost 5, with 25 bases in between. Per the germline V gene, CDR1 is MNHEY and CDR2 is SVGAGI. This CDR3 contains 17 residues. In DNA, the CDR3 is TGTGCCAGCAGCCTGTTCTTCATCACCAGCTCGAATTATGGCTACACCTTC. Encoded protein: CASSLFFITSSNYGYTF.

V gene TRBV7-6 combines with J gene TRBJ2-3, with 8 bases lining up with TRBD2. CDR3 length: 13 residues. The germline V gene has CDR1 SGHVS and CDR2 FNYEAQ. Trimming took 3 bases from V and 9 from J; bases not matched to a gene: 5. In DNA form, the CDR3 reads TGTGCCAGCAGCTTTAGCGGGGAGGGAACGCAGTATTTT. It is translated as CASSFSGEGTQYF.

This chain links TRBV11-2 with TRBJ2-6, with D possibly being TRBD1 or TRBD2 (6 bases each). Germline assignment: CDR1 SGHAT and CDR2 FQNNGV. V was cut by 6 bases and J by 1 base, with 25 bases left in between. This CDR3 region has 20 residues. Written as DNA, the CDR3 is TGTGCCAGCAGTTCGGGGGCGGCGCGGTGGCCGGTGTCTGGGGCCAACGTCCTGACTTTC. It translates to CASSSGAARWPVSGANVLTF.

This clonotype was seen only a few times. The chain has TRBV2 and TRBJ2-5; D is ambiguous. The CDR3 totals 15 residues. V was cut by 7 bases and J by 1 base, with 16 bases left in between. Germline CDR1 reads SNHLY; CDR2 reads FYNNEI. CDR3 sequence reads: CASKPPTGLQETQYF. DNA for the CDR3: TGTGCCAGCAAACCCCCGACTGGCCTCCAAGAGACCCAGTACTTC.

V gene TRBV29-1 combines with J gene TRBJ1-1; no clear D. The CDR3 spans 14 residues. V was pared by 5 bases and J by 1 base, with 14 bases between. CDR1 is SQVTM and CDR2 is ANQGSEA in the germline V gene. The CDR3 spells CSVRGTAENTEAFF. CDR3 bases: TGCAGCGTTCGAGGTACAGCGGAGAACACTGAAGCTTTCTTT.

The V and J genes are TRBV4-1 and TRBJ2-1; no definite D call. CDR3 length: 15 amino acids. The germline V gene encodes CDR1 MGHRA and CDR2 YSYEKL. Between the trimmed V and J ends, which lost 1 base and 7 bases, there was a span of 14 bases. The DNA for the CDR3 is TGCGCCAGCAGCCAAGGATCTATGGCGTGGAATGAGCAGTTCTTC. Protein sequence: CASSQGSMAWNEQFF.

The chain is built from TRBV3-1 and TRBJ2-5; 10 nucleotides match TRBD2. The CDR3 extends over 16 amino acids. In germline, CDR1 is LGHDT, CDR2 YNNKEL (reference sequence). After removal of 6 bases from V and 2 bases from J, the junction contained 9 bases not matched to a gene. Here the CDR3 DNA reads TGTGCCAGCAGTCGAGGTTTACTAGCGGGGCAAGAGACCCAGTACTTC. This gives the protein CASSRGLLAGQETQYF.

The CDR3 loop is CSASRPEGSYNEQFF. The CDR3 DNA follows: TGCAGTGCTTCTAGACCCGAGGGGTCCTACAATGAGCAGTTCTTC. V gene TRBV20-1 combines with J gene TRBJ2-1, with D possibly called TRBD1 or TRBD2 (5 bases each). CDR1 is DFQATT, CDR2 SNEGSKA, per germline (reference sequence). The CDR3 contains 15 residues. The ends were cut back, 5 bases at V and 1 base at J, with 15 bases in the middle.

V and J are TRBV11-2 and TRBJ2-5, with 10 bases aligning to TRBD2. The CDR3 sequence is 14 residues long. Germline CDR1 SGHAT, CDR2 FQNNGV. J was trimmed by 1 base and V by 7 bases; bases with no gene match: 3. CDR3 sequence (DNA): TGTGCCAGCACTAGCGGGGGCATCCAAGAGACCCAGTACTTC. Amino acid sequence: CASTSGGIQETQYF.

The chain carries TRBV5-4 and TRBJ1-6; TRBD1 aligns across 10 bases. Per the germline V gene, CDR1 is SGHNT and CDR2 is YYREEE (reference sequence). V lost 4 bases to trimming and J lost 6 bases; unmatched junction nucleotides: 4. This CDR3 is 15 amino acids long. The CDR3: CASSQWTGGNSPLHF. The CDR3 bases are TGTGCCAGCAGCCAATGGACAGGGGGTAATTCACCCCTCCACTTT.